This entry features one T cell receptor (beta chain) sequence. Its cognate antigen is unknown. Individual cDNA molecules received unique molecular identifiers. One entry per CDR3 protein results from TCRdb running MiXCR on the 5' RACE reads. This table has some 60,000 distinct CDR3 sequences, 8% to 10% appearing once. Germline-derived CDR1 and CDR2 are KGHSH and LQKENI. The CDR3 covers 15 residues. Trimming removed 3 bases at V and 5 bases at J, with 17 bases between. This specimen belongs to a study of early T cells in non-severe SARS-CoV-2 infection. Findings and limits, study-wide: Anti-spike CD8 responses were favored in VDJdb matching, and private and CD4 specificities were missed.

The rearrangement joins TRBV18 to TRBJ2-7; the D gene is possibly TRBD2 (5 bases). This TCR was recovered from an adult who was a healthcare worker with PCR-confirmed SARS-CoV-2 infection or an uninfected control (not recorded which). Sequenced input: whole blood. The CDR3 DNA sequence: TGTGCCAGCTCACCTCTGGGCCAGTCCGGGGACGAGCAGTACTTC. This sequence encodes CASSPLGQSGDEQYF.